The 9 T cell receptor beta chains in this list originate from one sample, sequenced in a study of blood T cell repertoires in COVID-19. Repertoires were generated with immunoSEQ multiplex PCR, while TCRdb's copy carries only in-frame clones and drops some. The profile shows about 140,000 clones, less than 90% of them singletons. The material sequenced was peripheral blood. Every receptor here comes from a man aged 30 to 39 with COVID-19, enrolled during active disease.

The CDR3 sequence is CASSLGANEKLFF. In DNA, the CDR3 is TGTGCCAGCAGTTTAGGAGCTAATGAAAAACTGTTTTTT. The chain joins TRBV12-3 or TRBV12-4 to TRBJ1-4; D gene ambiguous. CDR3 length: 13 residues. Trimming cost V 1 base and J 3 bases, with 3 bases left between them.

This clone was recorded a few times. This sequence joins TRBV15 and TRBJ1-4; 8 nucleotides match TRBD1. The CDR3 is 16 residues long. V lost 4 bases and J lost 4; bases outside the gene matches: 8. In germline, CDR1 is LNHNV, CDR2 YYDKDF (reference sequence). As DNA, the CDR3 is TGTGCCACCAGCACGGGAACGGACAGGGTTAATGAAAAACTGTTTTTT. Translated: CATSTGTDRVNEKLFF.

The V and J genes are TRBV14 and TRBJ1-2; D might be TRBD1 (6 bases). CDR3 length: 13 amino acids. CDR1 is SGHDN, CDR2 FVKESK, per germline. Trimming took 1 base from V and 6 from J, leaving 9 bases between them. The CDR3 here is CASSQARGNGYTF. CDR3 bases: TGTGCCAGCAGCCAAGCAAGGGGGAATGGCTACACCTTC.

The V call is TRBV30, the J call TRBJ2-6; no reliable D call. CDR3 length: 16 amino acids. Per the germline V gene, CDR1 is GTSNPN and CDR2 is SVGIG (reference sequence). The V gene lost 2 bases and the J gene lost 0 bases, with 11 bases spanning the gap. CDR3 DNA sequence: TGTGCCTGGAGTACGAGACACCCCTCTGGGGCCAACGTCCTGACTTTC. Translating it yields CAWSTRHPSGANVLTF.

V usage is TRBV6-1 and J usage is TRBJ2-7, with D hard to call. V lost 2 bases and J 9 bases, leaving 11 bases between the germline ends. This CDR3 spans 12 amino acids. CDR1 is MNHNS, CDR2 SASEGT, per germline. The CDR3, as DNA: TGTGCCAGCAGTGAATCAGTCTGGTTGCAGTACTTC. Amino acid sequence: CASSESVWLQYF.

The gene calls are TRBV5-1 and TRBJ2-3; 7 bases line up with TRBD2. The germline V gene has CDR1 SGHRS and CDR2 YFSETQ. V gave up 0 bases and J gave up 6 bases; unmatched junction bases: 7. The CDR3 covers 15 residues. DNA for the CDR3: TGCGCCAGCAGCTTGGAGGCGGGAGCGAAGGATACGCAGTATTTT. Its protein product is CASSLEAGAKDTQYF.

The chain has TRBV2 and TRBJ2-1, with 15 bases that match TRBD2. The junction had 9 bases not matched to a gene; V was cut back by 4 bases and J by 8 bases. Germline CDR1 and CDR2: SNHLY and FYNNEI. The CDR3 spans 17 residues. CDR3 protein: CASSGTSGRASVDEQFF. CDR3 in DNA: TGTGCCAGCAGTGGGACTAGCGGGAGGGCCAGTGTCGATGAGCAGTTCTTC.

The chain links TRBV28 to TRBJ1-5; 8 bases match TRBD1. This CDR3 spans 13 amino acids. Germline loops: CDR1 MDHEN, CDR2 SYDVKM. V was clipped by 5 bases and J by 4 bases; unmatched bases: 1. CDR3 region: CASSRDRNQPQHF. The CDR3 DNA sequence: TGTGCCAGCAGTAGGGACAGGAATCAGCCCCAGCATTTT.

This clone has only a few counts. The chain couples TRBV7-2 to TRBJ2-1, with D maybe TRBD2 (5 bases). CDR1 is SGHTA, CDR2 FQGNSA, per germline. The CDR3 extends over 12 amino acids. Between the trimmed V and J ends, which lost 4 bases and 5 bases, there was a span of 6 bases. For the CDR3, the DNA is TGTGCCAGCAGCTCGCGGGACAATGAGCAGTTCTTC. It translates to CASSSRDNEQFF. Using reference TRBV7-2 and TRBJ2-1 for the parts outside the CDR3, the full variable domain is GAGVSQSPSNKVTEKGKDVELRCDPISGHTALYWYRQSLGQGLEFLIYFQGNSAPDKSGLPSDRFSAERTGGSVSTLTIQRTQQEDSAVYLCASSSRDNEQFFGPGTRLTVL.